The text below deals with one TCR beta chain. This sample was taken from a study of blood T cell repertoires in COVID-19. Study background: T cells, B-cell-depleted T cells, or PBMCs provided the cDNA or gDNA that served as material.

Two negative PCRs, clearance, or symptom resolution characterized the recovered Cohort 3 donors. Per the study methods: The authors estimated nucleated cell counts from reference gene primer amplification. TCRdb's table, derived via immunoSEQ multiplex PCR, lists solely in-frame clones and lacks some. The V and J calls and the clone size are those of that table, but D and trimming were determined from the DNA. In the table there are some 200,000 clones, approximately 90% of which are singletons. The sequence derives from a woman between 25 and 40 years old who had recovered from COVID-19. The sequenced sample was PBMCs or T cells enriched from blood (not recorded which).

The CDR3 nucleotides are TGTGCCAGCAGCTTAACGGGCACCTCTAATGAAAAACTGTTTTTT. Its protein product is CASSLTGTSNEKLFF. The chain couples TRBV7-3 to TRBJ1-4; D gene unclear. Per the germline V gene, CDR1 is SGHTA and CDR2 is FQGTGA. Between the trimmed V and J ends, which lost 0 bases and 3 bases, there was a span of 8 bases. The CDR3 contains 15 residues.